This T cell receptor (beta chain) was identified during a study of cytomegalovirus exposure and HLA in healthy donors. Looked up from germline, CDR1 is SNHLY and CDR2 is FYNNEI. The CDR3 is made up of 14 amino acids. With V trimmed by 6 bases and J by 6 bases, 7 bases remained unmatched. PCR involved 60 Vbeta and 13 Jbeta primers. TCRdb keeps only in-frame clones here, not all; method: immunoSEQ multiplex PCR. The repertoire holds approximately 160,000 clones, with roughly 73% as singletons. Material for sequencing was PBMCs. This TCR was recovered from a male donor in good health and CMV-seronegative. The chain links TRBV2 to TRBJ1-5; 8 positions match TRBD1. CDR3 residues: CASRFRGLGQPQHF. As DNA, the CDR3 is TGTGCCAGCAGGTTCAGGGGGCTCGGTCAGCCCCAGCATTTT.